This T cell receptor beta chain was sequenced during a study of T cells in Graves' hyperthyroidism and ophthalmopathy. Whole-study results and caveats: Clonotypes that were expanded in thyroid above 0.001 mostly appeared in blood too. In validation, the model predicted ophthalmopathy. These predictions came a median approximately six months before onset.

Thyroid ultrasound and orbital computed tomography, with clinical symptoms and serum thyroxine and TRAb, informed diagnoses. Germline trimming cut 3 bases from V and 7 bases from J; bases unmatched to any gene: 4. This CDR3 contains 13 residues. Germline V CDR1 and CDR2: GTSNPN, SVGIG (reference sequence). In regard to this clonotype: What it binds is unknown.

Amplification targeted TCR beta CDR3 regions from RNA transcripts. First-round RT-PCR of the TCR CDR3 relied on the HTBI primer set. TCRdb itself ran the multiplex PCR reads through MiXCR, one entry per CDR3 protein. The table shows 550,000 to 700,000 distinct CDR3 sequences, with under 60% occurring only once. The rearrangement joins TRBV30 to TRBJ1-5; TRBD1 matches at 9 bases. The sample comprised peripheral blood or thyroid tissue (not recorded which). The clonotype comes from an adult woman with Graves' disease, either hyperthyroidism or ophthalmopathy (not recorded which). In DNA form, the CDR3 reads TGTGCCTGGAGCGGGACAGGGTTACAGCCCCAGCATTTT. Translation gives CAWSGTGLQPQHF.